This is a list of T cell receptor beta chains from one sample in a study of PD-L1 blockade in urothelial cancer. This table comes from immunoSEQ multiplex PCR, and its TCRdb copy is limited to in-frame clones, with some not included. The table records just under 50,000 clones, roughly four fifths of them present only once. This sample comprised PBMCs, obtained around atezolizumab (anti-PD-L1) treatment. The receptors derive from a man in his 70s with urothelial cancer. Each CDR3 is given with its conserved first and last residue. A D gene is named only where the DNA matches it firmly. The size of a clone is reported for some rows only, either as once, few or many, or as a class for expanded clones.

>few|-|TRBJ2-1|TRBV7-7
CASSLAGDNEQFF
TGTGCCAGCAGCTTAGCAGGGGACAATGAGCAGTTCTTC
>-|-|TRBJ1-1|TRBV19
CAIQPGHLNTEAFF
TGTGCCATTCAACCCGGACACTTGAACACTGAAGCTTTCTTT
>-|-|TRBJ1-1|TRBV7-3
CASSSGPSTPAFF
TGTGCCAGCAGCTCTGGGCCCTCCACCCCAGCTTTCTTT
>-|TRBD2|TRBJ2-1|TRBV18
CASSAGLAGSYNEQFF
TGTGCCAGCTCAGCTGGACTAGCGGGCTCCTACAATGAGCAGTTCTTC
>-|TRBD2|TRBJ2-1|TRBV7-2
CASSLRGLAGGRNEQFF
TGTGCCAGCAGCTTAAGGGGCCTAGCGGGAGGGAGGAATGAGCAGTTCTTC
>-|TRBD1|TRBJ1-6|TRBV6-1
CASSGQGTSLHF
TGTGCCAGCAGCGGACAGGGGACGTCCCTCCACTTT
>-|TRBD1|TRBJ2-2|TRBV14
CASSQATGGFLYTGELFF
TGTGCCAGCAGCCAGGCCACAGGGGGCTTTTTGTACACCGGGGAGCTGTTTTTT
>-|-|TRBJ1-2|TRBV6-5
CASSYGAGAYGYTF
TGTGCCAGCAGTTACGGGGCAGGGGCCTATGGCTACACCTTC
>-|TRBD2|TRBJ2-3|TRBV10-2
CASSENQRGYTDTQYF
TGCGCCAGCAGTGAGAACCAGCGGGGTTACACAGATACGCAGTATTTT
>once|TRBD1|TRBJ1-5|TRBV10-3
CAIGGGQGPSGNQPQHF
TGTGCCATTGGGGGTGGACAGGGCCCTTCGGGCAATCAGCCCCAGCATTTT
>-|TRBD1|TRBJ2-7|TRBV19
CASRTGVFGEQYF
TGTGCCAGTAGGACAGGGGTTTTCGGCGAGCAGTACTTC
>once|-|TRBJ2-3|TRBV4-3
CASSQDAADTDTQYF
TGCGCCAGCAGCCAAGATGCTGCAGACACAGATACGCAGTATTTT
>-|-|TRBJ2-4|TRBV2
CASSESWGGGKNIQYF
TGTGCCAGCAGTGAAAGTTGGGGGGGCGGCAAAAACATTCAGTACTTC
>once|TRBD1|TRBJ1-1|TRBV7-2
CASSVTGTGGARAFF
TGTGCCAGCAGCGTAACCGGGACAGGGGGCGCCCGGGCTTTCTTT
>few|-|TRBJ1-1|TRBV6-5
CASSLKAAGFTEAFF
TGTGCCAGCAGCCTTAAAGCGGCGGGGTTCACTGAAGCTTTCTTT
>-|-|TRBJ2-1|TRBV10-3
CAISPGQEQFF
TGTGCCATCAGCCCGGGACAAGAGCAGTTCTTC
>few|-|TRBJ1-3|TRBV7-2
CASSSRTKGGNTIYF
TGTGCCAGCAGCTCCCGGACAAAGGGGGGAAACACCATATATTTT
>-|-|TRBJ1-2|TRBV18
CASSPPTGVGGYGYTF
TGTGCCAGCTCACCACCGACAGGTGTCGGCGGCTATGGCTACACCTTC
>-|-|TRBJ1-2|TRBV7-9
CASSVWPLTYTF
TGTGCCAGCAGCGTCTGGCCCTTAACCTACACCTTC
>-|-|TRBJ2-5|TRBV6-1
CASSGQFQGHQETQYF
TGTGCCAGCAGTGGGCAATTTCAGGGGCACCAAGAGACCCAGTACTTC
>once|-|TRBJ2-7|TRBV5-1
CASSLVAGASYEQYF
TGCGCCAGCAGCTTGGTGGCGGGGGCCTCCTACGAGCAGTACTTC
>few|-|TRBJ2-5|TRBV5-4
CASSLGLRETQYF
TGTGCCAGCAGCTTAGGACTTAGAGAGACCCAGTACTTC
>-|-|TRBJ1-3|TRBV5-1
CASSPSGGATGNTIYF
TGCGCCAGCAGCCCCTCTGGGGGGGCTACGGGAAACACCATATATTTT
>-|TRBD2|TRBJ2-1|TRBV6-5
CASSPYTSGSNEQFF
TGTGCCAGCAGTCCATATACTAGCGGGAGTAATGAGCAGTTCTTC
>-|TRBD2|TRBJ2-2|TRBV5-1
CASNSVAGNTGELFF
TGCGCCAGCAACTCAGTAGCGGGGAACACCGGGGAGCTGTTTTTT
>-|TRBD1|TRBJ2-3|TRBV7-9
CASRLRDRVPDTQYF
TGTGCCAGCAGGCTCCGGGACAGGGTCCCAGATACGCAGTATTTT
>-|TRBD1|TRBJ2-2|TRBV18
CASSPSGQVTGELFF
TGTGCCAGCTCACCATCGGGACAGGTCACCGGGGAGCTGTTTTTT
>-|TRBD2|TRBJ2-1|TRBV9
CASSVAVTSVYEQFF
TGTGCCAGCAGCGTAGCAGTGACTAGCGTCTATGAGCAGTTCTTC
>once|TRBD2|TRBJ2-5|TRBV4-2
CASSQERGGGETQYF
TGTGCCAGCAGCCAAGAGCGGGGGGGAGGAGAGACCCAGTACTTC
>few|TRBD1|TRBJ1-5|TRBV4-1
CASSRTGTGKDQPQHF
TGCGCCAGCAGCCGAACCGGGACAGGGAAAGATCAGCCCCAGCATTTT
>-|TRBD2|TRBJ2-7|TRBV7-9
CASSLMGTISDEQYF
TGTGCCAGCAGCTTAATGGGGACTATCTCGGACGAGCAGTACTTC
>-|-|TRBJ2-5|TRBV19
CASSVGGGGAGETQYF
TGTGCCAGTAGTGTCGGGGGAGGGGGGGCAGGAGAGACCCAGTACTTC
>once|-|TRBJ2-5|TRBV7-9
CASSLGGPTQETQYF
TGTGCCAGCAGCTTAGGAGGGCCTACCCAAGAGACCCAGTACTTC
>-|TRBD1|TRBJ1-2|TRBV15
CATKTGDFNYGYTF
TGTGCCACCAAGACAGGGGACTTTAACTATGGCTACACCTTC
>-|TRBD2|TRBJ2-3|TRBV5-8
CASSSQRRVAGVTDTQYF
TGTGCCAGCAGCTCGCAGCGGAGAGTAGCGGGGGTTACAGATACGCAGTATTTT
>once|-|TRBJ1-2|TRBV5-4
CASGDSANYGYTF
TGTGCCAGCGGAGACTCCGCTAACTATGGCTACACCTTC
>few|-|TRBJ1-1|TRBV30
CSIAGTGNTEAFF
TGTAGTATAGCAGGGACTGGGAACACTGAAGCTTTCTTT
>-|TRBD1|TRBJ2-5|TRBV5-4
CASSLQGALGQETQYF
TGTGCCAGCAGCTTGCAGGGGGCGTTGGGACAAGAGACCCAGTACTTC
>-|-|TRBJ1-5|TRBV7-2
CASSLSSTANQPQHF
TGTGCCAGCAGCTTATCCTCGACAGCTAATCAGCCCCAGCATTTT
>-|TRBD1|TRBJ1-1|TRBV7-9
CASSSRGPQTEAFF
TGTGCCAGCAGTTCCAGGGGGCCGCAAACTGAAGCTTTCTTT
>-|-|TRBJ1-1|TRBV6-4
CASSLTAGNEAFF
TGTGCCAGCAGCCTAACTGCGGGCAATGAAGCTTTCTTT
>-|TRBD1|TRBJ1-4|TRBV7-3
CASSSRTGEKEKLFF
TGTGCCAGCAGCTCGAGGACAGGGGAGAAAGAAAAACTGTTTTTT
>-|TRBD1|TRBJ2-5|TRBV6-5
CASSYVGQGRQETQYF
TGTGCCAGCAGTTACGTGGGACAGGGGCGACAAGAGACCCAGTACTTC
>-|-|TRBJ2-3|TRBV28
CATSTDTQYF
TGTGCCACCTCCACAGATACGCAGTATTTT
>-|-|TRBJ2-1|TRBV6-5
CASSYSGQRLNNEQFF
TGTGCCAGCAGTTACTCCGGACAGAGACTTAACAATGAGCAGTTCTTC